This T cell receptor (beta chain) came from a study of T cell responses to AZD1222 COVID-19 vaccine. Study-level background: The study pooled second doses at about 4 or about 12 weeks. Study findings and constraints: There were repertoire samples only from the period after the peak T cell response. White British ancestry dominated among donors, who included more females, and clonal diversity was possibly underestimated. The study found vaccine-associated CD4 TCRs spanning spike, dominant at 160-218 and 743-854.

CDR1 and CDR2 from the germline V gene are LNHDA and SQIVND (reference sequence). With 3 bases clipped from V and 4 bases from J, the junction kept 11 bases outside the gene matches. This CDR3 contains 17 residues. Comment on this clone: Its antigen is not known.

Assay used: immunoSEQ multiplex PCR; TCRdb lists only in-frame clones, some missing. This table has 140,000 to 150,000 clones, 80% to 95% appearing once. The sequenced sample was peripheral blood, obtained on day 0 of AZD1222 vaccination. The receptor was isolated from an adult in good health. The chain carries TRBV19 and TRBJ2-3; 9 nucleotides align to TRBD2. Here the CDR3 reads CASSIGGSGSFADTQYF. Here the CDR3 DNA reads TGTGCCAGTAGTATTGGGGGTAGCGGGAGTTTTGCAGATACGCAGTATTTT.